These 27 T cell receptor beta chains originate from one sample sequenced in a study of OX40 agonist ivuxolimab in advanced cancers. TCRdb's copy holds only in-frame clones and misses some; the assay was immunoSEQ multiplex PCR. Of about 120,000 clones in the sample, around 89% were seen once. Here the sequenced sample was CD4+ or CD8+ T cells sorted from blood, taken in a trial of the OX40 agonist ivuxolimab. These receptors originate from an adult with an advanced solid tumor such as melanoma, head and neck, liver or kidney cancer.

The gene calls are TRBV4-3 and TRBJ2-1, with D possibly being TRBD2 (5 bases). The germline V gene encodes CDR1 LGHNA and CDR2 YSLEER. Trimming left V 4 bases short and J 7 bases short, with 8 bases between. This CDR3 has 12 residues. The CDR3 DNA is TGCGCCAGCAGCCGAGGGAAAAATGAGCAGTTCTTC. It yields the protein CASSRGKNEQFF.

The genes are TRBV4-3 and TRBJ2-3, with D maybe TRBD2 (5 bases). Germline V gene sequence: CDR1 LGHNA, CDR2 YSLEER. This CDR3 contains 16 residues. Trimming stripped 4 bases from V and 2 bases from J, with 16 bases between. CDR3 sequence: CASSPNKLENTDTQYF. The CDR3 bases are TGCGCCAGCAGCCCCAACAAACTAGAAAACACAGATACGCAGTATTTT.

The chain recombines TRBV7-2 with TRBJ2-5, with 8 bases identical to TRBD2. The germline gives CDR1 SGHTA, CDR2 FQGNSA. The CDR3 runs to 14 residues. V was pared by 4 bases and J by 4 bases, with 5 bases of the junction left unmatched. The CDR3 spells CASSSSGTRETQYF. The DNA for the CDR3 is TGTGCCAGCAGCTCCTCCGGGACTAGAGAGACCCAGTACTTC.

Here the CDR3 reads CASSITGTGRDEQYF. CDR3 nucleotides: TGTGCCAGCAGTATTACAGGGACAGGGAGGGACGAGCAGTACTTC. The chain has TRBV6-6 and TRBJ2-7, with 9 bases that match TRBD1. The CDR3 spans 15 residues. With V trimmed by 5 bases and J by 5 bases, 10 bases remained unmatched. Germline assignment: CDR1 MNHNY and CDR2 SVGAGI (reference sequence).

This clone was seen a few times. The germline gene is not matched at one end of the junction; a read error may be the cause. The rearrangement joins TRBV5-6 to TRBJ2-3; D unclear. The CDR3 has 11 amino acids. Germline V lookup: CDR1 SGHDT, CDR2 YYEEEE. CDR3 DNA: TGTGCCAGCAGTTTGGGAAATACGCAGTATTTT. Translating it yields CASSLGNTQYF.

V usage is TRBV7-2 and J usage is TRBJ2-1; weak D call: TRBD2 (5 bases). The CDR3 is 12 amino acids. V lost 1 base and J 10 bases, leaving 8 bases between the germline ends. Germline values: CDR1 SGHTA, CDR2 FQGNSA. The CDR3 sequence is CASSLVSGEQFF. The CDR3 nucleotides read TGTGCCAGCAGCTTAGTATCGGGGGAGCAGTTCTTC. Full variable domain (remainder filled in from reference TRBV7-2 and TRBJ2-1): GAGVSQSPSNKVTEKGKDVELRCDPISGHTALYWYRQSLGQGLEFLIYFQGNSAPDKSGLPSDRFSAERTGGSVSTLTIQRTQQEDSAVYLCASSLVSGEQFFGPGTRLTVL.

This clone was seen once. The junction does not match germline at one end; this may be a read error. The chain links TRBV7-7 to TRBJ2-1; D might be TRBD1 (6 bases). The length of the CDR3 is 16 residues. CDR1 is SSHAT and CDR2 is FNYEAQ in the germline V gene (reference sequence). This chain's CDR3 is CASSLALQGSDNEQFF. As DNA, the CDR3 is TGTGCTAGCAGCTTAGCCCTACAGGGCTCGGACAATGAGCAGTTCTTC. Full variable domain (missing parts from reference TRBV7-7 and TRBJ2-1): GAGVSQSPRYKVTKRGQDVTLRCDPISSHATLYWYQQALGQGPEFLTYFNYEAQPDKSGLPSDRFSAERPEGSISTLTIQRTEQRDSAMYRCASSLALQGSDNEQFFGPGTRLTVL.

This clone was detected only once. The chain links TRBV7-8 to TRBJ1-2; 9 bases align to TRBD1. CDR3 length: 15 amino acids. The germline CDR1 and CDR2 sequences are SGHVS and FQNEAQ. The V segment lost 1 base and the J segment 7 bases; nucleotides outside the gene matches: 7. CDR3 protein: CASSLERRQGGGYTF. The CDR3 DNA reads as TGTGCCAGCAGCTTAGAGAGGCGACAGGGGGGTGGCTACACCTTC. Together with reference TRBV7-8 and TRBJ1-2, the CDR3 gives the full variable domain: GAGVSQSPRYKVAKRGQDVALRCDPISGHVSLFWYQQALGQGPEFLTYFQNEAQLDKSGLPSDRFFAERPEGSVSTLKIQRTQQEDSAVYLCASSLERRQGGGYTFGSGTRLTVV.

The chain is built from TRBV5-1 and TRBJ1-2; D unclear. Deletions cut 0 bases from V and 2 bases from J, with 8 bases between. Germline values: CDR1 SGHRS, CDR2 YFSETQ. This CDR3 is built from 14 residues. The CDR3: CASSLEGPNYGYTF. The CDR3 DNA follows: TGCGCCAGCAGCTTGGAAGGGCCAAACTATGGCTACACCTTC.

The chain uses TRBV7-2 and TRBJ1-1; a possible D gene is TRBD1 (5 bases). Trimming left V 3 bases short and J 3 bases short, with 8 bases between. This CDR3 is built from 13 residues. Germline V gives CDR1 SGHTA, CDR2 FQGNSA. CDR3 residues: CASSFPGHTEAFF. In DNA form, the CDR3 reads TGTGCCAGCAGCTTCCCAGGGCACACTGAAGCTTTCTTT.

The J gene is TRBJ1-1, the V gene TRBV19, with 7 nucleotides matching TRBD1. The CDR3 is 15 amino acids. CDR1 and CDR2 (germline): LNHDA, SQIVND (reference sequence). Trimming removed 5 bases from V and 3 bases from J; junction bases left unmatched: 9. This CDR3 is CASSPTPQGHTEAFF. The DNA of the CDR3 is TGTGCCAGTAGTCCTACCCCACAGGGGCACACTGAAGCTTTCTTT.

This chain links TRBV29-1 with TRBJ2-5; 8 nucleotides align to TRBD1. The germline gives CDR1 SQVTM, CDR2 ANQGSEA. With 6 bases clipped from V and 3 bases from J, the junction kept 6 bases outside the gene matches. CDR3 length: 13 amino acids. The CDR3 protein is CSVGLTGEETQYF. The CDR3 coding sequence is TGCAGCGTGGGGCTGACAGGGGAAGAGACCCAGTACTTC.

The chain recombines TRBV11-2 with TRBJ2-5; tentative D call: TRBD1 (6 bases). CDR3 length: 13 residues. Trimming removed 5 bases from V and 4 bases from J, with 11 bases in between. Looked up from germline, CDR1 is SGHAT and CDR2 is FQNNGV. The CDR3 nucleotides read TGTGCCAGCAGCACCGGACAGTTAGAGACCCAGTACTTC. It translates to CASSTGQLETQYF.

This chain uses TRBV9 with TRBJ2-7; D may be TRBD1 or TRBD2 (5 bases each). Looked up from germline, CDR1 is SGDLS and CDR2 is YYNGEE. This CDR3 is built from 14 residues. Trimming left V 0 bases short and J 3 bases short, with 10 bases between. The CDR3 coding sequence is TGTGCCAGCAGCGTAGGCTGGGACGGCTACGAGCAGTACTTC. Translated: CASSVGWDGYEQYF.

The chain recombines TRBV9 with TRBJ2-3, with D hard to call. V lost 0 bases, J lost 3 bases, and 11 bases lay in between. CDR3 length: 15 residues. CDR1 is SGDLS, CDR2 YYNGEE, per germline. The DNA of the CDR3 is TGTGCCAGCAGCGTAGGAAGATGGGGAACAGATACGCAGTATTTT. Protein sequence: CASSVGRWGTDTQYF.

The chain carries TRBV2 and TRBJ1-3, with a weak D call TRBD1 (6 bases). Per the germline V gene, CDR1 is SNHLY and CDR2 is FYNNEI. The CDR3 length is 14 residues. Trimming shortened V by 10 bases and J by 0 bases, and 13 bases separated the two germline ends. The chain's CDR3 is CAINPGVSGNTIYF. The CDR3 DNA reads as TGTGCCATAAATCCAGGGGTCTCTGGAAACACCATATATTTT.

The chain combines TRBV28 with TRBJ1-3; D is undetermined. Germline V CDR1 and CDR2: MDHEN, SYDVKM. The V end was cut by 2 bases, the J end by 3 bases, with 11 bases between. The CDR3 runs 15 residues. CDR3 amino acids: CASSLNLGNGNTIYF. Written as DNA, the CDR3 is TGTGCCAGCAGTTTAAATTTAGGGAATGGAAACACCATATATTTT. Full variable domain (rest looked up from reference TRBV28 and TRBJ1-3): DVKVTQSSRYLVKRTGEKVFLECVQDMDHENMFWYRQDPGLGLRLIYFSYDVKMKEKGDIPEGYSVSREKKERFSLILESASTNQTSMYLCASSLNLGNGNTIYFGEGSWLTVV.

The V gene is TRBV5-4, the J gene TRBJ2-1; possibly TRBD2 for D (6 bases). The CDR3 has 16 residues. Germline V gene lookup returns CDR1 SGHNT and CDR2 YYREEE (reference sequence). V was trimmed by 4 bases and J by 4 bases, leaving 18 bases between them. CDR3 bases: TGTGCCAGCAGCCTCGAGGGGCGGGGTAGTTACAATGAGCAGTTCTTC. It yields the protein CASSLEGRGSYNEQFF.

The CDR3 nucleotides are TGTGCCAGCAGCTTAGAGGGACTAGCGGTCTACGAGCAGTACTTC. It encodes CASSLEGLAVYEQYF. The chain links TRBV7-2 to TRBJ2-7, with 11 bases lining up with TRBD2. The length of the CDR3 is 15 residues. V shed 1 base, J shed 3 bases, and the junction held 2 bases outside the gene matches. Germline V lookup: CDR1 SGHTA, CDR2 FQGNSA.

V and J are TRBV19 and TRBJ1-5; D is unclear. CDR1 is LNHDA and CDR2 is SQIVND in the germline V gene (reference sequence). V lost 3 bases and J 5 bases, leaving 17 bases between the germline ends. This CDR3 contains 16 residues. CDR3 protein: CASSMGRGITYQPQHF. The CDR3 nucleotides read TGTGCCAGTAGTATGGGGAGAGGGATTACCTATCAGCCCCAGCATTTT.

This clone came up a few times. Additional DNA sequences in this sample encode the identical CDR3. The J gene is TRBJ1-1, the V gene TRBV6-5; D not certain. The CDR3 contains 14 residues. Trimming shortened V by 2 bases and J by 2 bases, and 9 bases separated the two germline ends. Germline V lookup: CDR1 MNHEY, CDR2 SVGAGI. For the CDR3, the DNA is TGTGCCAGCAGTTACGGAACAGTTAACACTGAAGCTTTCTTT. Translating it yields CASSYGTVNTEAFF.

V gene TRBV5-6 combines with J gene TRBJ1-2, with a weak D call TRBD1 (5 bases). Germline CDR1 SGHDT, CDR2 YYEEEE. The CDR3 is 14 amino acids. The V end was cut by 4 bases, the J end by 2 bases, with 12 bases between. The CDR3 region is CASSLDGANYGYTF. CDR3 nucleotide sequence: TGTGCCAGCAGCCTGGATGGGGCAAACTATGGCTACACCTTC. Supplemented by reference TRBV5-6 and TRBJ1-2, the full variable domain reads DAGVTQSPTHLIKTRGQQVTLRCSPKSGHDTVSWYQQALGQGPQFIFQYYEEEERQRGNFPDRFSGHQFPNYSSELNVNALLLGDSALYLCASSLDGANYGYTFGSGTRLTVV.

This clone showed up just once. CDR3 region: CASSFTGSYNEKLFF. The DNA of the CDR3 is TGTGCCAGCAGCTTCACAGGGAGCTATAATGAAAAACTGTTTTTT. The V call is TRBV7-2, the J call TRBJ1-4; TRBD1 might be the D (6 bases). Trimming pared 3 bases from V and 4 bases from J, leaving 12 bases between. The CDR3 covers 15 residues. Germline V gene lookup returns CDR1 SGHTA and CDR2 FQGNSA.

The CDR3 sequence: CSVATAYVWYF. The CDR3 nucleotides are TGCAGCGTTGCTACCGCTTACGTCTGGTATTTT. This sequence joins TRBV29-1 and TRBJ2-3; D is ambiguous. The V gene's germline CDR1 is SQVTM and CDR2 ANQGSEA. V was trimmed by 4 bases and J by 14 bases, leaving 16 bases between them. CDR3 length: 11 amino acids.

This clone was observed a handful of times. The CDR3 DNA reads TGTGCCAGTTCCTGGGAAGGAAACACCATATATTTT. Translating gives CASSWEGNTIYF. The rearrangement joins TRBV19 to TRBJ1-3; D remains ambiguous. The CDR3 has 12 residues. CDR1 LNHDA and CDR2 SQIVND come from the germline V gene (reference sequence). V lost 8 bases and J lost 4, with 9 bases in between.

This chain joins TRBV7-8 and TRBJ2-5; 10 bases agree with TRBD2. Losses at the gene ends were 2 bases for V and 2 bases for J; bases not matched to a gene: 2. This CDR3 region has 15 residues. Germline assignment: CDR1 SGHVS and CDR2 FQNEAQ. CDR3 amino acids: CASSLLGLAQETQYF. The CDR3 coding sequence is TGTGCCAGCAGCTTACTGGGACTAGCGCAAGAGACCCAGTACTTC.

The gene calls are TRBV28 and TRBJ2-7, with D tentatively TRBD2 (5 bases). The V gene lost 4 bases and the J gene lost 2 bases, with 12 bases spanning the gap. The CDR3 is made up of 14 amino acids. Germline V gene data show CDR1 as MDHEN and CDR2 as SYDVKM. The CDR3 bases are TGTGCCAGCAGTTCCGCTAGCATAACCTACGAGCAGTACTTC. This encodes CASSSASITYEQYF. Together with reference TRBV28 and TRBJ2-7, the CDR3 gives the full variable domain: DVKVTQSSRYLVKRTGEKVFLECVQDMDHENMFWYRQDPGLGLRLIYFSYDVKMKEKGDIPEGYSVSREKKERFSLILESASTNQTSMYLCASSSASITYEQYFGPGTRLTVT.